This TCR beta chain was observed in a study of blood T cell repertoires in COVID-19. The table lists this clone with a count of one. Only in-frame clones appear in the TCRdb table, and some are missing; sequencing was by immunoSEQ multiplex PCR. Of around 150,000 clones listed, 80% to 90% are singletons. The germline CDR1 and CDR2 sequences are SGHTS and YDEGEE. The V end lost 4 bases, the J end lost 0 bases, and 13 bases lay between the germline ends. This CDR3 comprises 15 residues. The sample comprised peripheral blood. The clonotype was recovered from a man aged 60 to 75 with active or convalescent COVID-19. The V gene is TRBV5-8, the J gene TRBJ1-1; a possible D gene is TRBD1 (6 bases). The CDR3, as DNA: TGTGCCAGCAGCCGGATCAGGGGTATGAACACTGAAGCTTTCTTT. Amino acids: CASSRIRGMNTEAFF.